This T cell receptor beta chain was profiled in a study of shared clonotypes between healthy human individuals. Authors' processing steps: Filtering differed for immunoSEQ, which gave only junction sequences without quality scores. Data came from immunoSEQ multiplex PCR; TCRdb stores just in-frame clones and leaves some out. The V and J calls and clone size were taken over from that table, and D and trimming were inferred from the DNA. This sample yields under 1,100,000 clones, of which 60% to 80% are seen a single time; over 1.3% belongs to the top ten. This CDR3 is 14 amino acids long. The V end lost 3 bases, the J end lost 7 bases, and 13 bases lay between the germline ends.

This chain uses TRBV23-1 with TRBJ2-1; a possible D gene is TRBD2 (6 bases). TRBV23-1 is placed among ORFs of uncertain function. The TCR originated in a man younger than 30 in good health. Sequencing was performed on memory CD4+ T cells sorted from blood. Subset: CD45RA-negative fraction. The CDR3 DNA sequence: TGCGCCAGCAGTCATTACGGGACTCAGAATGAGCAGTTCTTC. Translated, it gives CASSHYGTQNEQFF.